This TCR beta chain was captured in a study of radiotherapy plus CTLA-4 blockade in lung cancer. Points from the study as a whole: Interferon-beta and early blood T cell clone dynamics reportedly predicted response best.

Ipilimumab-mediated CTLA-4 blockade plus focal radiation was given to patients having chemo-refractory metastatic non-small-cell lung cancer. Of note for this clone: Its specificity is not known.

CDR3 length: 14 amino acids. Germline CDR1 reads SGHTA; CDR2 reads FQGNSA. V shed 5 bases and J shed 2 bases, with 12 bases lying between them. Repertoires were generated with immunoSEQ multiplex PCR, while TCRdb's copy carries only in-frame clones and drops some. The sample carries tens of thousands of clones, more than 70% recorded once. The sequences come from peripheral blood, collected from a patient treated with radiotherapy plus ipilimumab. The source of this sequence is a human donor with non-small cell lung cancer that progressed on radiotherapy plus ipilimumab. This chain connects TRBV7-2 to TRBJ1-2; possibly TRBD1 for D (5 bases). CDR3 sequence: CASSLGLGNYGYTF. The CDR3 nucleotides are TGTGCCAGCAGCCTGGGACTCGGGAACTATGGCTACACCTTC.